This entry lists 25 T cell receptor beta chains sequenced from one sample in a study of CD8 T cells in ankylosing spondylitis. TCRdb used MiXCR to reprocess the 5' RACE reads, holding one entry per CDR3 protein. This table has about 36,000 distinct CDR3 sequences, about 6.3% appearing once. Source material: blood, either unsorted or a sorted T cell fraction (not recorded which). Receptors were obtained from a male donor with ankylosing spondylitis or in good health (not recorded which).

This clonotype is termed medium-sized. The chain employs TRBV3-1 and TRBJ1-2; 7 bases are a match to TRBD1. Germline lookup yields CDR1 LGHDT and CDR2 YNNKEL (reference sequence). After removal of 3 bases from V and 4 bases from J, the junction contained 11 bases not matched to a gene. The length of the CDR3 is 16 residues. The CDR3 nucleotides read TGTGCCAGCAGCCAGCAAGTGAACAGGGGCGGCTATGGCTACACCTTC. Translation: CASSQQVNRGGYGYTF.

In DNA form, the CDR3 reads TGCAGTGCGCGGGATGCTTCCAGAGGCACTGAAGCTTTCTTT. This sequence encodes CSARDASRGTEAFF. V gene TRBV20-1 combines with J gene TRBJ1-1; no clear D gene. CDR3 length equals 14 residues. CDR1 and CDR2 (germline): DFQATT, SNEGSKA (reference sequence). V was trimmed by 6 bases and J by 4 bases, leaving 18 bases between them.

This clonotype was seen ten or more times. This chain uses TRBV2 with TRBJ2-5; D gene uncertain. Germline V lookup: CDR1 SNHLY, CDR2 FYNNEI. Trimming took 9 bases from V and 3 from J, leaving 11 bases between them. This CDR3 contains 12 residues. The CDR3 nucleotides read TGTGCCAGTACCGGCGTCGAAGAGACCCAGTACTTC. It codes for CASTGVEETQYF.

This clonotype was seen at least ten times. The chain combines TRBV27 with TRBJ2-7; weak D call: TRBD2 (6 bases). This CDR3 has 15 residues. Germline V lookup: CDR1 MNHEY, CDR2 SMNVEV (reference sequence). Trimming took 5 bases from V and 0 from J, leaving 14 bases between them. The CDR3 DNA is TGTGCCAGCAGTGCCAGAGGAGGGGTCTCCTACGAGCAGTACTTC. Encoded protein: CASSARGGVSYEQYF.

This clonotype was seen many times. This chain connects TRBV19 to TRBJ1-5, with 8 bases identical to TRBD1. The germline V gene has CDR1 LNHDA and CDR2 SQIVND (reference sequence). V was pared by 7 bases and J by 4 bases, with 12 bases of the junction left unmatched. The CDR3 contains 16 residues. As DNA, the CDR3 is TGTGCCAGTATTAATCAGGGGGCGATAGAGAATCAGCCCCAGCATTTT. The encoded protein is CASINQGAIENQPQHF.

This clonotype was seen ten or more times. J is TRBJ1-1 and V is TRBV3-1; TRBD1 might be the D (5 bases). Between the trimmed V and J ends, which lost 3 bases and 4 bases, there was a span of 12 bases. Germline lookup yields CDR1 LGHDT and CDR2 YNNKEL (reference sequence). This CDR3 has 14 residues. CDR3 in DNA: TGTGCCAGCAGCCAGCAGGGAAGAGGCACTGAAGCTTTCTTT. This gives the protein CASSQQGRGTEAFF.

This clonotype came up many times. V usage is TRBV20-1 and J usage is TRBJ2-1, with TRBD2 matching over 12 bases. Germline values: CDR1 DFQATT, CDR2 SNEGSKA (reference sequence). This CDR3 has 13 residues. V lost 5 bases and J lost 8; bases outside the gene matches: 4. The CDR3 region has the DNA TGCAGTGCTCCTAGCGGGGGGGTCTATGAGCAGTTCTTC. Translated, it gives CSAPSGGVYEQFF.

The table lists this clonotype with many counts. J is TRBJ2-7 and V is TRBV10-3; no definite D call. The CDR3 contains 14 residues. The germline V and J ends were trimmed by 3 bases and 3 bases, with 12 bases remaining between them. In germline, CDR1 is ENHRY, CDR2 SYGVKD. The chain's CDR3 is CAISDPRADYEQYF. CDR3 nucleotide sequence: TGTGCCATCAGTGACCCACGTGCGGACTACGAGCAGTACTTC.

This clonotype was observed at least ten times. The V and J genes are TRBV7-2 and TRBJ2-1; the match to TRBD1 covers 9 bases. The CDR3 runs 16 residues. Per germline, CDR1 SGHTA and CDR2 FQGNSA. The V and J ends lost 2 bases and 2 bases, in that order; junction bases with no gene match: 4. The DNA for the CDR3 is TGTGCCAGCAGCTTAAGGGGGACAGGGACCTACAATGAGCAGTTCTTC. This gives the protein CASSLRGTGTYNEQFF.

This clonotype was observed many times. This rearrangement joins TRBV5-1 to TRBJ1-3; a possible D gene is TRBD1 (5 bases). V was trimmed by 0 bases and J by 1 base, leaving 11 bases between them. This CDR3 contains 16 residues. CDR1 and CDR2 (germline): SGHRS, YFSETQ. This chain's CDR3 is CASSLVGPGSGNTIYF. CDR3 DNA: TGCGCCAGCAGCTTGGTCGGCCCAGGGTCTGGAAACACCATATATTTT.

This clonotype appeared many times. The chain employs TRBV28 and TRBJ2-1; D gene uncertain. Germline assignment: CDR1 MDHEN and CDR2 SYDVKM. V was clipped by 2 bases and J by 3 bases, with 14 bases between them. The CDR3 runs 16 residues. CDR3 protein: CASSLIGGPFYNEQFF. In DNA form, the CDR3 reads TGTGCCAGCAGTTTAATCGGCGGACCCTTCTACAATGAGCAGTTCTTC.

This clonotype was observed at least ten times. V is TRBV18 and J is TRBJ2-7, with 7 nucleotides matching TRBD1. V lost 2 bases and J lost 7; bases outside the gene matches: 11. The CDR3 contains 15 residues. Germline CDR1 KGHSH, CDR2 LQKENI. CDR3 nucleotide sequence: TGTGCCAGCTCACCATACACCGGGACAGCTTTTGAGCAGTACTTC. This gives the protein CASSPYTGTAFEQYF.

This clonotype has a count of ten or more. This chain links TRBV27 with TRBJ1-2, with a possible D match to TRBD1 (5 bases). The CDR3 loop spans 13 amino acids. The germline V and J ends were trimmed by 5 bases and 8 bases, with 15 bases remaining between them. CDR1 is MNHEY and CDR2 is SMNVEV in the germline V gene (reference sequence). CDR3 coding DNA: TGTGCCAGCAGTAAAGCAGGGAATTACGGCTACACCTTC. Its protein product is CASSKAGNYGYTF.

This clonotype was observed many times. The rearrangement uses TRBV11-1 and TRBJ1-5; 10 bases line up with TRBD1. The length of the CDR3 is 14 residues. V dropped 5 bases and J dropped 6; count of bases not matched to a gene: 4. CDR1 SGHAT and CDR2 FQDESV come from the germline V gene (reference sequence). The chain's CDR3 is CASSAGTGVQPQHF. The DNA of the CDR3 is TGTGCCAGCAGCGCCGGGACAGGGGTTCAGCCCCAGCATTTT.

There are many counts of this clonotype. The V call is TRBV20-1, the J call TRBJ2-7; D might be TRBD1 (5 bases). The germline V and J ends were trimmed by 5 bases and 1 base, with 15 bases remaining between them. Germline CDR1 reads DFQATT; CDR2 reads SNEGSKA (reference sequence). The CDR3 runs to 14 residues. DNA for the CDR3: TGCAGTGCTGCGAGGACACACCTATCCTACGAGCAGTACTTC. Residues: CSAARTHLSYEQYF.

At least ten counts were recorded for this clonotype. The genes are TRBV7-9 and TRBJ2-2; 11 nucleotides line up with TRBD2. With 3 bases clipped from V and 5 bases from J, the junction kept 5 bases outside the gene matches. The germline V gene has CDR1 SEHNR and CDR2 FQNEAQ (reference sequence). The CDR3 has 16 residues. The chain's CDR3 is CASSLSRTSGTGELFF. CDR3 in DNA: TGTGCCAGCAGCTTGTCCCGGACTAGCGGGACCGGGGAGCTGTTTTTT. The variable domain in full, with the rest retrieved from reference TRBV7-9 and TRBJ2-2, is DTGVSQNPRHKITKRGQNVTFRCDPISEHNRLYWYRQTLGQGPEFLTYFQNEAQLEKSRLLSDRFSAERPKGSFSTLEIQRTEQGDSAMYLCASSLSRTSGTGELFFGEGSRLTVL.

This clonotype appeared many times. The chain is built from TRBV15 and TRBJ2-1; D is uncertain. This CDR3 is built from 15 residues. V was pared by 1 base and J by 5 bases, with 12 bases between. Germline V lookup: CDR1 LNHNV, CDR2 YYDKDF (reference sequence). CDR3 DNA sequence: TGTGCCACCAGCAGAGCCCTAACCGGAGACAATGAGCAGTTCTTC. Its protein is CATSRALTGDNEQFF.

This clonotype has at least ten counts. The J gene is TRBJ1-2, the V gene TRBV29-1, with D perhaps TRBD1 (5 bases). Germline V CDR1 and CDR2: SQVTM, ANQGSEA. Deletions cut 4 bases from V and 7 bases from J, with 10 bases between. The CDR3 runs to 11 residues. Here the CDR3 reads CSVGSDSGYTF. The CDR3 DNA is TGCAGCGTTGGGAGTGACAGTGGCTACACCTTC.

This clonotype was found many times. The V call is TRBV29-1, the J call TRBJ1-1; D is unresolved. Looked up from germline, CDR1 is SQVTM and CDR2 is ANQGSEA. V gave up 7 bases and J gave up 1 base, with 16 bases separating them. The CDR3 runs 14 residues. CDR3 coding DNA: TGCAGCGCTATCCCTGCCCGGGGGAACACTGAAGCTTTCTTT. Its translation is CSAIPARGNTEAFF.

This clonotype was picked up many times. The V call is TRBV4-2, the J call TRBJ1-2; 11 bases are a match to TRBD1. The CDR3 is 14 residues long. Looked up from germline, CDR1 is LGHNA and CDR2 is YNFKEQ. The V segment lost 3 bases and the J segment 4 bases; nucleotides outside the gene matches: 1. In DNA, the CDR3 is TGTGCCAGCAGCCAGGGACAGGGGGGCTATGGCTACACCTTC. Translation: CASSQGQGGYGYTF.

The V and J genes are TRBV20-1 and TRBJ2-3, with D uncertain. V dropped 0 bases and J dropped 3 bases, with 16 bases sitting between them. Germline V gene sequence: CDR1 DFQATT, CDR2 SNEGSKA (reference sequence). The CDR3 has 16 residues. The CDR3 spells CSARDVGDGGTDTQYF. DNA for the CDR3: TGCAGTGCTAGAGACGTCGGCGACGGTGGGACAGATACGCAGTATTTT.

By its share, this clonotype is medium-sized (0.01 to 0.1%). The rearrangement joins TRBV27 to TRBJ2-3, with D unresolved. The V gene's germline CDR1 is MNHEY and CDR2 SMNVEV (reference sequence). The CDR3 spans 13 residues. The V gene lost 5 bases and the J gene lost 2 bases, with 8 bases spanning the gap. The CDR3 spells CASSPGPTDTQYF. The CDR3 DNA is TGTGCCAGCAGTCCCGGACCCACAGATACGCAGTATTTT.

This clonotype came up many times. The chain employs TRBV7-9 and TRBJ1-5, with D unresolved. CDR1 is SEHNR and CDR2 is FQNEAQ in the germline V gene (reference sequence). The CDR3 loop spans 14 amino acids. V lost 2 bases and J lost 6, with 11 bases in between. CDR3 in amino acids: CASSLNGGRQPQHF. In DNA, the CDR3 is TGTGCCAGCAGCTTAAACGGCGGTCGTCAGCCCCAGCATTTT.

The sample holds many counts of this clonotype. This chain links TRBV11-2 with TRBJ2-2, with D tentatively TRBD2 (7 bases). This CDR3 contains 18 residues. V lost 2 bases, J lost 2 bases, and 18 bases lay in between. Per the germline V gene, CDR1 is SGHAT and CDR2 is FQNNGV. As DNA, the CDR3 is TGTGCCAGCAGCTTATTACCGCCTGCGGGGGCCAACACCGGGGAGCTGTTTTTT. As protein: CASSLLPPAGANTGELFF.

The sample holds a few counts of this clonotype. V gene TRBV11-2 combines with J gene TRBJ1-2; 7 nucleotides line up with TRBD1. The germline V gene has CDR1 SGHAT and CDR2 FQNNGV. V dropped 1 base and J dropped 7; count of bases not matched to a gene: 9. The CDR3 is 15 amino acids. This chain's CDR3 is CASSLGGRDRVGYTF. The CDR3 nucleotides read TGTGCCAGCAGCTTAGGGGGCAGAGACAGGGTTGGCTACACCTTC. Using reference TRBV11-2 and TRBJ1-2 for the parts outside the CDR3, the full variable domain is EAGVAQSPRYKIIEKRQSVAFWCNPISGHATLYWYQQILGQGPKLLIQFQNNGVVDDSQLPKDRFSAERLKGVDSTLKIQPAKLEDSAVYLCASSLGGRDRVGYTFGSGTRLTVV.